The text below deals with one TCR beta chain. Its antigen target is currently unknown. Base quality data are lacking; no much larger clone is found one base away. TCRbeta CDR3 regions were profiled by bias-controlled multiplex PCR amplification of genomic DNA with the immunoSEQ Assay. The authors' pipeline ran thus. To quantify the absolute abundance of each unique TCRbeta CDR3 region, the sequences were collapsed and filtered. Differential abundance was assessed using a binomial (Fisher-equivalent) model and a beta-binomial model in which time-dependent variance fitted from healthy donors was added. Clones with fewer than 5 combined templates were excluded, and clones with Benjamini-Hochberg FDR below 0.01 were called differentially abundant. The form v = (b*log(k)+a)^2 was used to model beta-binomial variance as a function of total template count across the two samples. Drawn from immuneACCESS, this table holds only the in-frame rearrangements with V and J called that TCRdb kept. Clones are partly lost; checked studies trace under half to an unresolved V gene and leave the rest unexplained. From that table come the V and J calls and clone size; the DNA was used to work out D and trimming. Here the sample has about 120,000 clones; approximately 80% occur a single time. The biggest ten clones account for over 3% of the sample.

This specimen comes from a study of identifying expanded T cells in peripheral blood (dated by TCRdb to 2018 to 2020). General notes on the study: Technical replicates were generated by sequencing separate aliquots of the same genomic DNA pool, and four replicates were compared pairwise.

The paper as a whole reports these results and caveats: In all healthy donors, the variance in clone template counts between samples taken 2 to 3 weeks apart rose significantly as total template count increased. Both the number of clones called differentially abundant and the false-positive rate were significantly reduced by the beta-binomial model across all healthy-donor time intervals. It was expected by the authors that biological variance in healthy repertoires might increase further over much longer intervals, such as months to years. The binomial model flagged around 1.2 differentially abundant clones between technical replicates but 15 to 17 over two weeks and roughly 19 over roughly 4 weeks.

During the collection period, no infections or other immune events were recorded for the healthy donors. Blood repertoires from healthy donors were used as a training cohort for calibrating time-dependent variance in a beta-binomial model of differential abundance of T-cell clones. There were around ten healthy donors in the training cohort, of whom 3 were female and 7 were male. The donors were between roughly 25 and 64 years old, with an average age of around 42 years. Obtained from a commercial supplier, whole blood was collected from each healthy donor at three time points set two weeks apart. Genomic DNA was extracted from unsorted whole blood for immunosequencing. The sequence was collected from a person aged 18 to 70 in good health. Input material: blood.

The nucleotide sequence reads as follows: TGTGCCAGCAGCATGGACGACAGGCTGAGCTCCTACGAGCAGTACTTC. Its protein reads: CASSMDDRLSSYEQYF. The rearrangement joined TRBV5-5 to TRBJ2-7; TRBD1 is a weak D gene call, 6 bases matching. Looking up the germline V gene (reference sequence) yields CDR1 SGHKS and CDR2 YYEKEE. Its CDR3 holds 16 amino acids, cysteine through phenylalanine. Solely the CDR3 DNA is kept, with 48 bases framed from the first base. V lost 4 bases and J lost 0 bases; the stretch between them is 17 bases long. The variable domain in full, with residues beyond the CDR3 obtained from the reference TRBV5-5 and TRBJ2-7 genes, is DAGVTQSPTHLIKTRGQQVTLRCSPISGHKSVSWYQQVLGQGPQFIFQYYEKEERGRGNFPDRFSARQFPNYSSELNVNALLLGDSALYLCASSMDDRLSSYEQYFGPGTRLTVT.